One sample yielded the 13 T cell receptor beta chains listed below, sequenced in a study of blood T cell repertoires in COVID-19. Assay: immunoSEQ multiplex PCR; the TCRdb copy retains only in-frame clones and omits some. The sample carries around 100,000 clones, roughly nine tenths recorded once. The sequenced sample consisted of peripheral blood. The origin of the receptors is a woman aged 45-65 years with COVID-19, enrolled during active disease.

The V call is TRBV6-1, the J call TRBJ1-2, with 9 nucleotides matching TRBD1. Germline CDR1 is MNHNS and CDR2 is SASEGT. J lost 4 bases, V lost 5 bases, and 11 bases had no gene match. CDR3 length equals 16 residues. The CDR3 reads CASSKGMTGGGYGYTF. The CDR3 nucleotides are TGTGCCAGCAGTAAAGGAATGACAGGGGGTGGCTATGGCTACACCTTC.

In its sample, this clone was seen a few times. This sequence joins TRBV19 and TRBJ1-5, with D tentatively TRBD1 (6 bases). This CDR3 has 15 residues. Germline CDR1 and CDR2: LNHDA and SQIVND (reference sequence). V lost 3 bases and J lost 3, with 12 bases in between. The CDR3 sequence: CASSIGGALNQPQHF. CDR3 sequence (DNA): TGTGCCAGTAGTATTGGGGGGGCGCTCAATCAGCCCCAGCATTTT. Complete variable domain (other parts from reference TRBV19 and TRBJ1-5): DGGITQSPKYLFRKEGQNVTLSCEQNLNHDAMYWYRQDPGQGLRLIYYSQIVNDFQKGDIAEGYSVSREKKESFPLTVTSAQKNPTAFYLCASSIGGALNQPQHFGDGTRLSIL.

V gene TRBV10-3 combines with J gene TRBJ2-5; maybe TRBD1 (5 bases). This CDR3 has 14 amino acids. Germline CDR1 ENHRY, CDR2 SYGVKD. The V end was cut by 4 bases, the J end by 2 bases, with 11 bases between. The CDR3 DNA reads TGTGCCATCAGTGTTCGACAGCAGCAAGAGACCCAGTACTTC. This sequence encodes CAISVRQQQETQYF.

The rearrangement joins TRBV6-5 to TRBJ1-6; D may be TRBD1 (5 bases). Trimming cost V 0 bases and J 10 bases, with 13 bases left between them. This CDR3 contains 15 residues. The germline V gene encodes CDR1 MNHEY and CDR2 SVGAGI. For the CDR3, the DNA is TGTGCCAGCAGTTACTCTGGTCAGGGAAGGTCACCCCTCCACTTT. Its translation is CASSYSGQGRSPLHF.

This clone appeared a single time. J is TRBJ1-2 and V is TRBV5-8; 7 bases map to TRBD1. Trimming took 5 bases from V and 3 from J; bases not matched to a gene: 7. This CDR3 contains 14 residues. Germline lookup yields CDR1 SGHTS and CDR2 YDEGEE. The CDR3 DNA reads as TGTGCCAGCAGGTGGAGGGGGCTTGACTATGGCTACACCTTC. Translation: CASRWRGLDYGYTF.

The chain employs TRBV9 and TRBJ2-3; TRBD2 aligns across 9 bases. V shed 0 bases and J 1 base; nucleotides not matched to a gene: 3. The CDR3 sequence is 16 residues long. Germline V lookup: CDR1 SGDLS, CDR2 YYNGEE. CDR3 in amino acids: CASSVGASGGTDTQYF. In DNA form, the CDR3 reads TGTGCCAGCAGCGTAGGCGCTAGCGGGGGCACAGATACGCAGTATTTT.

The rearrangement uses TRBV6-6 and TRBJ2-7; 7 positions match TRBD2. Germline values: CDR1 MNHNY, CDR2 SVGAGI (reference sequence). This CDR3 has 14 amino acids. With 8 bases clipped from V and 3 bases from J, the junction kept 10 bases outside the gene matches. The CDR3 loop is CASSGGGFNYEQYF. The CDR3 region has the DNA TGTGCCAGCTCCGGGGGAGGGTTTAACTACGAGCAGTACTTC.

This chain joins TRBV15 and TRBJ2-3, with 9 bases matching TRBD2. CDR3 size: 17 residues. With 1 base clipped from V and 1 base from J, the junction kept 6 bases outside the gene matches. CDR1 is LNHNV and CDR2 is YYDKDF in the germline V gene (reference sequence). CDR3: CATSRGRRGGRTDTQYF. The CDR3 DNA reads as TGTGCCACCAGCAGAGGACGGCGGGGGGGCCGCACAGATACGCAGTATTTT. The full variable domain, completed using reference TRBV15 and TRBJ2-3, is DAMVIQNPRYQVTQFGKPVTLSCSQTLNHNVMYWYQQKSSQAPKLLFHYYDKDFNNEADTPDNFQSRRPNTSFCFLDIRSPGLGDTAMYLCATSRGRRGGRTDTQYFGPGTRLTVL.

The chain joins TRBV12-5 to TRBJ1-5; D is perhaps TRBD1 (6 bases). Trimming took off 6 bases at V and 2 bases at J, with 8 bases between the two ends. Looked up from germline, CDR1 is LGHNT and CDR2 is FRNRAP. This CDR3 region has 13 residues. The CDR3 sequence is CASGRQGNQPQHF. In DNA form, the CDR3 reads TGTGCTAGTGGGAGACAGGGCAATCAGCCCCAGCATTTT.

The chain carries TRBV4-1 and TRBJ2-1; weak D call: TRBD2 (5 bases). Trimming stripped 3 bases from V and 12 bases from J, with 6 bases between. This CDR3 comprises 10 residues. Germline CDR1 and CDR2: MGHRA and YSYEKL. The CDR3 sequence: CASSQRAQFF. CDR3 bases: TGCGCCAGCAGCCAGCGGGCGCAGTTCTTC.

The chain combines TRBV7-9 with TRBJ1-1; D may be TRBD1 (6 bases). Between the trimmed V and J ends, which lost 5 bases and 5 bases, there was a span of 12 bases. The CDR3 contains 13 residues. The germline V gene encodes CDR1 SEHNR and CDR2 FQNEAQ (reference sequence). In DNA, the CDR3 is TGTGCCAGCAGCCCGAGGGGGAAGACTGAAGCTTTCTTT. Encoded protein: CASSPRGKTEAFF.

V gene TRBV5-8 combines with J gene TRBJ1-2, with D hard to call. The CDR3 has 12 residues. CDR1 and CDR2 from the germline V gene are SGHTS and YDEGEE. V was clipped by 0 bases and J by 4 bases, with 4 bases between them. The CDR3 spells CASSLASYGYTF. The CDR3 DNA reads TGTGCCAGCAGCTTGGCCAGCTATGGCTACACCTTC.

The rearrangement uses TRBV6-5 and TRBJ2-1; 11 nucleotides agree with TRBD2. The junction had 7 bases not matched to a gene; V was cut back by 4 bases and J by 5 bases. The CDR3 has 16 amino acids. Germline assignment: CDR1 MNHEY and CDR2 SVGAGI. CDR3 sequence reads: CASSSWTSGRNNEQFF. In DNA form, the CDR3 reads TGTGCCAGCAGTTCCTGGACTAGCGGGCGGAACAATGAGCAGTTCTTC.